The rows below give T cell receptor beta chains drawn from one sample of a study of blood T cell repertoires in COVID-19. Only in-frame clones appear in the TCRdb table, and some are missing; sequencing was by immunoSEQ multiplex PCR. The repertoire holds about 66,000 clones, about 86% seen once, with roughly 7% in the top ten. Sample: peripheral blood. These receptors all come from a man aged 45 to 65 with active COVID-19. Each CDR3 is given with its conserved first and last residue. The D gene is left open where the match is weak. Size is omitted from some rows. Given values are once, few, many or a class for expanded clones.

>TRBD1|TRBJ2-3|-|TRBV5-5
CASSLEQGSTDTQYF
TGTGCCAGCAGCTTGGAACAGGGGAGCACAGATACGCAGTATTTT
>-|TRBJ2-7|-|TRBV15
CATSRGLGSSYEQYF
TGTGCCACCAGCAGAGGGTTGGGGAGCTCCTACGAGCAGTACTTC
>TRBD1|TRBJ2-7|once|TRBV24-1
CATSSMNRGAIYEQYF
TGTGCCACCAGTTCGATGAACAGGGGGGCGATCTACGAGCAGTACTTC
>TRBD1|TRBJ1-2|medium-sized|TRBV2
CASTGTGTYGYTF
TGTGCCAGCACCGGGACAGGGACGTATGGCTACACCTTC
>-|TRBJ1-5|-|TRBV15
CATSAYKQPQHF
TGTGCCACCAGCGCCTATAAGCAGCCCCAGCATTTT
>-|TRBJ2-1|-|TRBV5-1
CASGSGTSYNEQFF
TGCGCCAGCGGATCCGGGACATCTTACAATGAGCAGTTCTTC
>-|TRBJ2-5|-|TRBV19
CASSKLGQPGETQYF
TGTGCCAGTAGTAAACTTGGACAGCCTGGAGAGACCCAGTACTTC
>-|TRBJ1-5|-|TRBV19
CASSERGSYSNQPQHF
TGTGCCAGTAGTGAGCGGGGGTCTTATAGCAATCAGCCCCAGCATTTT
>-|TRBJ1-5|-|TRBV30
CAWSVQSQGNQPQHF
TGTGCCTGGAGTGTACAAAGTCAGGGGAATCAGCCCCAGCATTTT
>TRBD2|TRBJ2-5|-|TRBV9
CASSVGLLAGDRETQYF
TGTGCCAGCAGCGTAGGTTTGCTAGCGGGAGACAGGGAGACCCAGTACTTC
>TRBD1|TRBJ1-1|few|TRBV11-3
CASSFWGTGDLGTEAFF
TGTGCCAGCAGCTTCTGGGGGACAGGGGACCTGGGCACTGAAGCTTTCTTT
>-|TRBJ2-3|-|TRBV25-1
CASSEGFTSTDTQYF
TGTGCCAGCAGTGAGGGCTTCACTAGCACAGATACGCAGTATTTT
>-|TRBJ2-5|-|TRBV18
CASSPPGRALQETQYF
TGTGCCAGCTCACCACCCGGGCGGGCCCTTCAAGAGACCCAGTACTTC
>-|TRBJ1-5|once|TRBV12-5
CASGLGGGGNQPQHF
TGTGCTAGTGGTTTGGGGGGAGGCGGCAATCAGCCCCAGCATTTT
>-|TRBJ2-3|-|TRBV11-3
CASRGSGSRIDTQYF
TGTGCCAGCAGGGGGAGCGGAAGCAGAATAGATACGCAGTATTTT
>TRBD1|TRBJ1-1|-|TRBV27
CASSVGTGGWTEAFF
TGTGCCAGCAGTGTCGGGACAGGGGGCTGGACTGAAGCTTTCTTT
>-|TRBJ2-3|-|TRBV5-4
CASSRGRGSTDTQYF
TGTGCCAGCAGCCGCGGCAGGGGCAGCACAGATACGCAGTATTTT
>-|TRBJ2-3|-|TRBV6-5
CASSHPWPDTQYF
TGTGCCAGCAGCCACCCGTGGCCAGATACGCAGTATTTT
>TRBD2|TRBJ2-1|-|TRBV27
CASSRHRLAGWLF
TGTGCCAGCAGCCGACATCGACTAGCAGGCTGGCTCTTC
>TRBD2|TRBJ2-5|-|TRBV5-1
CASGGGVQETQYF
TGCGCCAGCGGCGGGGGGGTTCAAGAGACCCAGTACTTC
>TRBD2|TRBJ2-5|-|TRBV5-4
CASSLMLAGAQETQYF
TGTGCCAGCAGCTTGATGTTAGCGGGGGCCCAAGAGACCCAGTACTTC
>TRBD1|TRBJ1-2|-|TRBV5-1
CASSPRTGGDYGYTF
TGCGCCAGCAGCCCACGGACAGGGGGGGACTATGGCTACACCTTC
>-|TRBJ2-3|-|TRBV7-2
CASSAEPGLSTDTQYF
TGTGCCAGCAGCGCTGAACCGGGACTTAGCACAGATACGCAGTATTTT
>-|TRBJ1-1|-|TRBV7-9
CASSSQDIELTEAFF
TGTGCCAGCAGCTCACAAGACATCGAACTGACTGAAGCTTTCTTT
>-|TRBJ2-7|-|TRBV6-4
CASSDYRGESYEQYF
TGTGCCAGCAGTGACTATAGGGGCGAATCCTACGAGCAGTACTTC
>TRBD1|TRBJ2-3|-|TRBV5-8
CASSLGQGFTDTQYF
TGTGCCAGCAGCCTGGGACAGGGATTCACAGATACGCAGTATTTT
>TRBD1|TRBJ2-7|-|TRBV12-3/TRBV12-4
CASRDRSSYEQYF
TGTGCCAGCAGGGACAGGAGCTCCTACGAGCAGTACTTC
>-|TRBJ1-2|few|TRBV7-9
CASSKGRDNYGYTF
TGTGCCAGCAGCAAAGGACGGGATAACTATGGCTACACCTTC
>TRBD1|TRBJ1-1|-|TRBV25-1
CASRATGGTEAFF
TGTGCCAGCAGAGCGACAGGGGGCACTGAAGCTTTCTTT
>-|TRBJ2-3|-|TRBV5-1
CASRITGSTDTQYF
TGCGCCAGCAGAATTACGGGGAGCACAGATACGCAGTATTTT
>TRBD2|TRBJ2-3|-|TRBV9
CASSPVAGGTQYF
TGTGCCAGCAGCCCGGTAGCGGGAGGCACGCAGTATTTT
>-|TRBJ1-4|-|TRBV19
CASSILEKLFF
TGTGCCAGTAGTATCCTCGAAAAACTGTTTTTT
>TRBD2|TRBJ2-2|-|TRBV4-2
CASSTSGTTTGELFF
TGTGCCAGCAGCACCTCCGGGACTACCACCGGGGAGCTGTTTTTT
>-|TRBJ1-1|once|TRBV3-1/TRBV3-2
CASSQEGVYGTEAFF
TGTGCCAGCAGCCAAGAGGGCGTGTATGGCACTGAAGCTTTCTTT
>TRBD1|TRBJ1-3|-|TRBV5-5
CASSLVGDRAGNTIYF
TGTGCCAGCAGCTTAGTCGGGGACAGGGCTGGAAACACCATATATTTT
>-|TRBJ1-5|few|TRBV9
CASSPSGGQPQHF
TGTGCCAGCAGCCCTAGTGGAGGACAGCCCCAGCATTTT
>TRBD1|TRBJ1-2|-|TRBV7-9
CASSPNAGGDNGYTF
TGTGCCAGCAGCCCAAACGCAGGGGGCGATAACGGCTACACCTTC
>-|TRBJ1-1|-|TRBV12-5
CASGLPGVEAFF
TGTGCTAGTGGTTTGCCGGGGGTTGAAGCTTTCTTT
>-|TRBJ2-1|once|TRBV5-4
CASSSGRGGREFF
TGTGCCAGCAGCTCGGGAAGGGGGGGGCGTGAGTTCTTC
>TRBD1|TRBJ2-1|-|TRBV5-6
CASSPGQSSYNEQFF
TGTGCCAGCAGCCCGGGACAGTCCAGCTACAATGAGCAGTTCTTC
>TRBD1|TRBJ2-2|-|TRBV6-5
CASSLGGWNTGELFF
TGTGCCAGCAGCCTAGGGGGCTGGAACACCGGGGAGCTGTTTTTT
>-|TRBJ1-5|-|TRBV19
CASRQTGANQPQHF
TGTGCCAGTAGACAGACAGGAGCTAATCAGCCCCAGCATTTT
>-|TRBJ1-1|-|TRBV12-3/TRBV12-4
CASTWTVNTEAFF
TGTGCCAGCACTTGGACAGTGAACACTGAAGCTTTCTTT
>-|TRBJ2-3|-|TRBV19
CATSTDTDTQYF
TGTGCCACATCGACAGACACAGATACGCAGTATTTT
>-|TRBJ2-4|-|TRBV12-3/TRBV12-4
CASSLVRGIQYF
TGTGCCAGCAGTTTAGTAAGGGGCATTCAGTACTTC
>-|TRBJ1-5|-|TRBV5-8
CASSGGPTYSNQPQHF
TGTGCCAGCAGCGGGGGCCCCACTTATAGCAATCAGCCCCAGCATTTT
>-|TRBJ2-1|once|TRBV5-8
CASSPGYIGEQFF
TGTGCCAGCAGCCCAGGATACATTGGAGAGCAGTTCTTC
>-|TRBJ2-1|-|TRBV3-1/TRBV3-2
CASSQDLGTFNEQFF
TGTGCCAGCAGCCAAGACCTAGGGACATTCAATGAGCAGTTCTTC
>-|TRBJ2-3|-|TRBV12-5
CASGFRGGSTDTQYF
TGTGCTAGTGGTTTCCGTGGCGGAAGCACAGATACGCAGTATTTT
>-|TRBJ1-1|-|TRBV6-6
CASSPGRTMNTEAFF
TGTGCCAGCAGTCCGGGCAGGACTATGAACACTGAAGCTTTCTTT
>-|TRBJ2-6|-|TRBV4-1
CASSLGGSGANVLTF
TGCGCCAGCAGCCTGGGGGGCTCTGGGGCCAACGTCCTGACTTTC
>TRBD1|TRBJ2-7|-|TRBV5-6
CASSPGDRGLKSREQYF
TGTGCCAGCAGCCCAGGGGACAGGGGCTTAAAGTCGCGGGAGCAGTACTTC
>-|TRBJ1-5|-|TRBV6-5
CASAQGDWSQPQHF
TGTGCCAGCGCCCAAGGGGATTGGAGTCAGCCCCAGCATTTT
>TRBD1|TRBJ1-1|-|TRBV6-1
CASSEWTGGTEAFF
TGTGCCAGCAGTGAATGGACAGGGGGGACTGAAGCTTTCTTT
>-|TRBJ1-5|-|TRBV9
CASSAGTQNQPQHF
TGTGCCAGCAGCGCAGGGACACAGAATCAGCCCCAGCATTTT
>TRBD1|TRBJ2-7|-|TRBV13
CASSPLQDRGVLYEQYF
TGTGCCAGCAGTCCCTTACAAGACAGGGGGGTTCTCTACGAGCAGTACTTC
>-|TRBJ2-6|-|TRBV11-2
CASSSYGANVLTF
TGTGCCAGCAGCTCCTACGGGGCCAACGTCCTGACTTTC
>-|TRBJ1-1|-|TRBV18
CASSPPMNTEAFF
TGTGCCAGCTCACCCCCAATGAACACTGAAGCTTTCTTT
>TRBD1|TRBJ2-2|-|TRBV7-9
CATPLGDSPNTGELFF
TGTGCCACGCCTCTGGGGGACAGCCCGAACACCGGGGAGCTGTTTTTT